These 2 T cell receptor beta chains were sequenced from one sample in a study of blood T cells in healthy people across ages. PCR was performed a second time for about 6 to 12 cycles using a sample-barcoded 5' primer and a J-beta primer mix. TCRdb reprocessed the 5' RACE reads with MiXCR, giving one entry per CDR3 protein. The sample lists hundreds of thousands of distinct CDR3 sequences, 25% to 30% occurring once. The material sequenced was blood. The receptors derive from a woman over 75 in good health.

A word on this clonotype: A much larger clonotype is one base distant, so this may be a read error. The J gene is TRBJ2-1, the V gene TRBV5-1; D is unclear. The length of the CDR3 is 12 residues. Germline V gene lookup returns CDR1 SGHRS and CDR2 YFSETQ. The CDR3 sequence: CAGSSPPNEQFF. DNA of the CDR3: TGCGCCGGCAGCTCCCCCCCAAATGAGCAGTTCTTC. Drawing the rest from reference TRBV5-1 and TRBJ2-1, the complete variable domain is KAGVTQTPRYLIKTRGQQVTLSCSPISGHRSVSWYQQTPGQGLQFLFEYFSETQRNKGNFPGRFSGRQFSNSRSEMNVSTLELGDSALYLCAGSSPPNEQFFGPGTRLTVL.

The V and J genes are TRBV7-9 and TRBJ1-4, with a weak D call TRBD1 (5 bases). The CDR3 covers 16 residues. Germline assignment: CDR1 SEHNR and CDR2 FQNEAQ (reference sequence). The V end lost 1 base, the J end lost 4 bases, and 13 bases lay between the germline ends. The CDR3 region has the DNA TGTGCCAGCAGCTTAGAGTCTGGGACTGGTAATGAAAAACTGTTTTTT. Translated: CASSLESGTGNEKLFF.